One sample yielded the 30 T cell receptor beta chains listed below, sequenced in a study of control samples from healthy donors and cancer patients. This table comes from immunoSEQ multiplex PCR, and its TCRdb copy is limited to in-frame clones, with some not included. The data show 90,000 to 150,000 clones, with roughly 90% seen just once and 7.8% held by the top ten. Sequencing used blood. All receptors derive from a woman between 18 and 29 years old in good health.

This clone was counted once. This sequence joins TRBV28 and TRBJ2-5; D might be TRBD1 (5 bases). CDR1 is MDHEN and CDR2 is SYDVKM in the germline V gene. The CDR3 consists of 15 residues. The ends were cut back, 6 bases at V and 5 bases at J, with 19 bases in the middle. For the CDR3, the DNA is TGTGCCAGCAGCCCGTCGACAGCAACGAGGGAGACCCAGTACTTC. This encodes CASSPSTATRETQYF.

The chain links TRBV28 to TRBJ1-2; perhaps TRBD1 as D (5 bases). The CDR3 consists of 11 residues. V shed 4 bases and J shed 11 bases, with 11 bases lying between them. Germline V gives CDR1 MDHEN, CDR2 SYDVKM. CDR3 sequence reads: CASSYTGTYTF. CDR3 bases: TGTGCCAGCAGTTATACCGGGACGTACACCTTC.

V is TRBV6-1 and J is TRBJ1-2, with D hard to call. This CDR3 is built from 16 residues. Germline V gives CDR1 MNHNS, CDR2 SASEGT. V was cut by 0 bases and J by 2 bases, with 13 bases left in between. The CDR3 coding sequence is TGTGCCAGCAGTGAAGCATCTATTGCAGGAAACTATGGCTACACCTTC. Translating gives CASSEASIAGNYGYTF.

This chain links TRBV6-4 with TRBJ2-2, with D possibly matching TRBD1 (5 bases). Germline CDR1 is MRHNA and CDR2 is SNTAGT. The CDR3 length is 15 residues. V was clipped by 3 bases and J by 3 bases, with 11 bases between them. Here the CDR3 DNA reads TGTGCCAGCAGTGAAAAGGGGTCGGACACCGGGGAGCTGTTTTTT. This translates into CASSEKGSDTGELFF.

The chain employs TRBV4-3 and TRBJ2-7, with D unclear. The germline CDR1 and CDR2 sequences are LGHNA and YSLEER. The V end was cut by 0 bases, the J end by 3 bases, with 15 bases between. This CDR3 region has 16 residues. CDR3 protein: CASSQDRVEGGYEQYF. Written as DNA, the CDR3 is TGCGCCAGCAGCCAAGATCGGGTAGAAGGTGGCTACGAGCAGTACTTC.

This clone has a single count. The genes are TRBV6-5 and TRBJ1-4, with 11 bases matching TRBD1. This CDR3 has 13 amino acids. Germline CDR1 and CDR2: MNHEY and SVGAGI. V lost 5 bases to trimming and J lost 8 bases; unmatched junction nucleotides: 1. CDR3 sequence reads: CASSRDRGEKLFF. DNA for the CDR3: TGTGCCAGCAGTCGGGACAGGGGGGAAAAACTGTTTTTT.

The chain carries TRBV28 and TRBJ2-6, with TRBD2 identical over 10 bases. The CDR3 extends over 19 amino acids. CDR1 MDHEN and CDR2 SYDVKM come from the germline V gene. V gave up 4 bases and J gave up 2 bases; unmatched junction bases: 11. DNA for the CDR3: TGTGCCAGCAGTTCATCAAGACTAGCGGGTGTACCTGGGGCCAACGTCCTGACTTTC. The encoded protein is CASSSSRLAGVPGANVLTF. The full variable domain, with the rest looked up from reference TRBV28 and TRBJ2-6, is DVKVTQSSRYLVKRTGEKVFLECVQDMDHENMFWYRQDPGLGLRLIYFSYDVKMKEKGDIPEGYSVSREKKERFSLILESASTNQTSMYLCASSSSRLAGVPGANVLTFGAGSRLTVL.

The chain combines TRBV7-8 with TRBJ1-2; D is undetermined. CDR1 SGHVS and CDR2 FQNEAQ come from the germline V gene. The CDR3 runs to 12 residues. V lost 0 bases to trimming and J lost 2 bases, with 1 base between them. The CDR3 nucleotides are TGTGCCAGCAGCTTAGCGAACTATGGCTACACCTTC. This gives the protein CASSLANYGYTF.

In nucleotides, the CDR3 is TGTGCCACCAGTGATGCAGGGGTTCATGGCTACACCTTC. Translation: CATSDAGVHGYTF. J is TRBJ1-2 and V is TRBV24-1; possible D gene TRBD1, 6 bases. The CDR3 consists of 13 residues. Germline V gene sequence: CDR1 KGHDR, CDR2 SFDVKD. V dropped 3 bases and J dropped 6 bases, with 10 bases sitting between them.

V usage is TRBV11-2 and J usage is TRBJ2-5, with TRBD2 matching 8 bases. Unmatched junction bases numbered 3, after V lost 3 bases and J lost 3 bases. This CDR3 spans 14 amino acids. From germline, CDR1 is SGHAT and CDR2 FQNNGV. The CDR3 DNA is TGTGCCAGCAGCTTGAGACTAGCGAAAGAGACCCAGTACTTC. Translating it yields CASSLRLAKETQYF.

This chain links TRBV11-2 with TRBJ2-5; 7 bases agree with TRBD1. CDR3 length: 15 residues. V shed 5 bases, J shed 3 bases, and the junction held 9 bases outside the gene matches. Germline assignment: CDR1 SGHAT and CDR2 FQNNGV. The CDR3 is CASSPSSGQKETQYF. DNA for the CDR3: TGTGCCAGCAGCCCGTCCTCGGGACAGAAAGAGACCCAGTACTTC.

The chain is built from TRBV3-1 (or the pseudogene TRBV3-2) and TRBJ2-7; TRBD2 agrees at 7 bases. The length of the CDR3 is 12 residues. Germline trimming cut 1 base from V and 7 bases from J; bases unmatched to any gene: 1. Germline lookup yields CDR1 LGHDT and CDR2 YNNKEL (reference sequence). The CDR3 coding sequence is TGTGCCAGCAGCCAAGGAGCGGGGGAGCAGTACTTC. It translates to CASSQGAGEQYF.

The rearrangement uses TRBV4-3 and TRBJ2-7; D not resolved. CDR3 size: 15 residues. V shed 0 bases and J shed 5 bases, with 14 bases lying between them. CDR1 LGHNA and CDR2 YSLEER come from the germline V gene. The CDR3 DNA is TGCGCCAGCAGCCAAGATAGGGATAGCCGGAACGAGCAGTACTTC. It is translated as CASSQDRDSRNEQYF.

The CDR3 bases are TGTGCCAGCAGCCTAAGGGCCTATGGCTACACCTTC. Translating gives CASSLRAYGYTF. This sequence joins TRBV12-3 or TRBV12-4 and TRBJ1-2; D is unclear. The V end lost 6 bases, the J end lost 4 bases, and 9 bases lay between the germline ends. This CDR3 is 12 amino acids long.

DNA of the CDR3: TGTGCCAGCAGCCGAGGCTCTAGCGGGGGGGCCGGGGAGACCCAGTACTTC. Protein product: CASSRGSSGGAGETQYF. The chain uses TRBV14 and TRBJ2-5; 12 nucleotides line up with TRBD2. CDR3 length: 17 residues. CDR1 SGHDN and CDR2 FVKESK come from the germline V gene. The V gene end was trimmed by 4 bases and the J gene end by 5 bases; junction bases not matched to a gene: 11.

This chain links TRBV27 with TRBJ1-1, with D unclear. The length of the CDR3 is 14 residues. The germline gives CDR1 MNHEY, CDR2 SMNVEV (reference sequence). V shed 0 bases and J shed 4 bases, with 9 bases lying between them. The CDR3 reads CASSLSKGVTEAFF. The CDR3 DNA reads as TGTGCCAGCAGTTTATCGAAGGGCGTCACTGAAGCTTTCTTT.

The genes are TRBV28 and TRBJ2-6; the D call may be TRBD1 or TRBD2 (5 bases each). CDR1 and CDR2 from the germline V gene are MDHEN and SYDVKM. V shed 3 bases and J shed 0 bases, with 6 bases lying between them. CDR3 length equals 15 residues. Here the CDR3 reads CASSLGTSGANVLTF. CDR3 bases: TGTGCCAGCAGTTTGGGGACCTCTGGGGCCAACGTCCTGACTTTC.

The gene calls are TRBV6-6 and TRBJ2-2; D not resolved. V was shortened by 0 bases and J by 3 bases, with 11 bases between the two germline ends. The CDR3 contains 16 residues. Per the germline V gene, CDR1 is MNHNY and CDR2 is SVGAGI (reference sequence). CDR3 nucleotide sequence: TGTGCCAGCAGTTACTCGGTGGGGTTGGACACCGGGGAGCTGTTTTTT. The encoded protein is CASSYSVGLDTGELFF.

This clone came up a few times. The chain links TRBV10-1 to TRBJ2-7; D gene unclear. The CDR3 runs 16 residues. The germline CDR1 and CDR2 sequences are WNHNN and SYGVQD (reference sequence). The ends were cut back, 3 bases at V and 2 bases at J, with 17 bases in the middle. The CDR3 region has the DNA TGCGCCAGCAGTGACCGGGCCCTTCAAAGAACCTACGAGCAGTACTTC. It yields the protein CASSDRALQRTYEQYF.

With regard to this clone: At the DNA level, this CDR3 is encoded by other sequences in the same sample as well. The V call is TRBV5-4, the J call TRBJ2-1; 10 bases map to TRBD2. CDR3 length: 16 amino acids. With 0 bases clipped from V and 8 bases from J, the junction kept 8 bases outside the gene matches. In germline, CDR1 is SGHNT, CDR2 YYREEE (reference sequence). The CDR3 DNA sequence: TGTGCCAGCAGCTTGGTACCGGGACTAGCGACTGATGAGCAGTTCTTC. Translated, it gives CASSLVPGLATDEQFF.

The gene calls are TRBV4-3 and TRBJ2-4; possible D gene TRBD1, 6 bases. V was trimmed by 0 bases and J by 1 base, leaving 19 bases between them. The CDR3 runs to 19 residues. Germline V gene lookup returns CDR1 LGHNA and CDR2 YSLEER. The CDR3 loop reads CASSQDISQGKRAKNIQYF. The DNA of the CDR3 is TGCGCCAGCAGCCAAGATATTTCCCAGGGGAAGAGGGCCAAAAACATTCAGTACTTC.

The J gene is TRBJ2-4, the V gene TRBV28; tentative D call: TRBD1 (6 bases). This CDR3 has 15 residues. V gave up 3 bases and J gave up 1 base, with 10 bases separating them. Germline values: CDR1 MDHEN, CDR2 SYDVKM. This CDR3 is CASSFHQGAKNIQYF. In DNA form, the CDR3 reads TGTGCCAGCAGTTTTCACCAGGGGGCCAAAAACATTCAGTACTTC.

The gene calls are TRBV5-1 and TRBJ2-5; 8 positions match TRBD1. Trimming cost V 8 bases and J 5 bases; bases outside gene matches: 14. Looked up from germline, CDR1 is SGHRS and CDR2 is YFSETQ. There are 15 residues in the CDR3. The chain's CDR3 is CASSRSPGQAETQYF. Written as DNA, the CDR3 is TGCGCCAGTTCGAGATCACCGGGACAGGCGGAGACCCAGTACTTC.

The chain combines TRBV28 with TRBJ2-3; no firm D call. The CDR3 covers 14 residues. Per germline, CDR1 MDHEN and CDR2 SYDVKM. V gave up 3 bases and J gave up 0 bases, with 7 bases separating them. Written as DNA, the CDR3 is TGTGCCAGCAGTTTTGGCAGCAGCACAGATACGCAGTATTTT. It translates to CASSFGSSTDTQYF.

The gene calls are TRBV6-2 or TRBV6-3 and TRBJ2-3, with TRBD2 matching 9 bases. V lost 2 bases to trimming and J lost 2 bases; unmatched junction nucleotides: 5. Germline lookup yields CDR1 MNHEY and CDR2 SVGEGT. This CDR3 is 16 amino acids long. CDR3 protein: CASSYVLAGSTDTQYF. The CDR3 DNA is TGTGCCAGCAGTTACGTCCTAGCGGGATCCACAGATACGCAGTATTTT.

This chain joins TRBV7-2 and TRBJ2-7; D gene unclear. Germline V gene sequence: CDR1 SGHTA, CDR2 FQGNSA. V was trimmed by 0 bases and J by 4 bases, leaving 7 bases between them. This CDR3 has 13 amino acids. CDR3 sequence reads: CASSLADRYEQYF. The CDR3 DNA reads TGTGCCAGCAGCTTAGCCGATAGGTACGAGCAGTACTTC.

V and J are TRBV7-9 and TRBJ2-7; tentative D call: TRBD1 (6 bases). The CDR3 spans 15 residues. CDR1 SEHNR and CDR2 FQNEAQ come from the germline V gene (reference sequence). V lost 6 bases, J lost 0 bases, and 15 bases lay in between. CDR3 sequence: CASRETGKSSYEQYF. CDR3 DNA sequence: TGTGCCAGCAGAGAAACAGGGAAGTCCTCCTACGAGCAGTACTTC.

CDR3 protein: CASSYSGMRGAQHF. CDR3 in DNA: TGTGCCAGCAGTTACTCGGGAATGAGAGGGGCCCAGCATTTT. The chain is built from TRBV6-2 or TRBV6-3 and TRBJ1-5; D is possibly TRBD1 (5 bases). The CDR3 sequence is 14 residues long. CDR1 is MNHEY, CDR2 SVGEGT, per germline. The V gene lost 0 bases and the J gene lost 11 bases, with 14 bases spanning the gap.

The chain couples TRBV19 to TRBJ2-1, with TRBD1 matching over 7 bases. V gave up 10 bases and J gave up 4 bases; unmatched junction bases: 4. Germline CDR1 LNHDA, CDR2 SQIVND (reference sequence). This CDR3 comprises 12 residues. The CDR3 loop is CAISDRYNEQFF. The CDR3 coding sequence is TGTGCCATTTCGGACAGGTACAATGAGCAGTTCTTC.

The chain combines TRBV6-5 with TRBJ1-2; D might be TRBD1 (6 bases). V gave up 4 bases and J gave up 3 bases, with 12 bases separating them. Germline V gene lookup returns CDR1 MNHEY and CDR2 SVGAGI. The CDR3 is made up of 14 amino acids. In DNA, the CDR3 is TGTGCCAGCAGTTCGTCAGGGGTCGACTATGGCTACACCTTC. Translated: CASSSSGVDYGYTF.